These 3 T cell receptor beta chains came from one sample sequenced in a study of regulatory T cells in long-lasting Graves disease. HTBI primers from iRepertoire and Arm-PCR of CDR3 regions yielded the TCR beta libraries. TCRdb ran MiXCR on the multiplex PCR reads and lists one entry per CDR3 protein. The repertoire holds some 200,000 distinct CDR3 sequences, around 19% seen once, with about an eighth in the top ten. Time point noted: newly diagnosed GD, antithyroid drugs for less than 3 months. The TCR library used RNA extracted from PBMCs. These data were also reused for a study on T cells in Graves' hyperthyroidism and ophthalmopathy.

Specimen: peripheral blood mononuclear cells (PBMCs), collected at new diagnosis, from a patient treated with antithyroid drugs. These receptors all stem from a woman in her twenties or thirties with Graves disease.

The chain recombines TRBV3-1 with TRBJ2-1; no clear D. Germline CDR1 and CDR2: LGHDT and YNNKEL (reference sequence). The CDR3 has 13 amino acids. V was pared by 4 bases and J by 4 bases, with 8 bases between. CDR3 in DNA: TGTGCCAGCAGCCCGCGGCTGTACAATGAGCAGTTCTTC. As protein: CASSPRLYNEQFF.

This clonotype was detected ten times or more. The gene calls are TRBV10-2 and TRBJ2-1; 13 bases are shared with TRBD2. CDR3 length equals 15 residues. Germline CDR1 is WSHSY and CDR2 is SAAADI. Losses at the gene ends were 5 bases for V and 9 bases for J; bases not matched to a gene: 7. The chain's CDR3 is CASSPTSGRAVEQFF. The DNA for the CDR3 is TGCGCCAGCAGTCCCACTAGCGGGAGGGCCGTTGAGCAGTTCTTC.

This clonotype was seen ten or more times. This sequence joins TRBV20-1 and TRBJ2-3, with TRBD2 identical over 7 bases. The CDR3 has 15 amino acids. CDR1 and CDR2 from the germline V gene are DFQATT and SNEGSKA (reference sequence). V trimming: 5 bases; J trimming: 0 bases; junction bases outside the gene matches: 8. In DNA form, the CDR3 reads TGCAGTGCTGGGTCTAGCGGTCTTAGCACAGATACGCAGTATTTT. Amino acids: CSAGSSGLSTDTQYF.